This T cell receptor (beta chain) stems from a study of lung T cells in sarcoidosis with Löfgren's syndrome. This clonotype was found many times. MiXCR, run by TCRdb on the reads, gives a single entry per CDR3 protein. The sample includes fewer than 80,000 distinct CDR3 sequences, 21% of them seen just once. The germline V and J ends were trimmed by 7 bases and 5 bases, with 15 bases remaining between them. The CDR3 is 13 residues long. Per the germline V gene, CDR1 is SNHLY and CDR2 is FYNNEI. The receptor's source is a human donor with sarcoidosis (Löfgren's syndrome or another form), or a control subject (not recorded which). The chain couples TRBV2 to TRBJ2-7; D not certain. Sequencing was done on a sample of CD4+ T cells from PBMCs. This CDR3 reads CASTGQGFNEQYF. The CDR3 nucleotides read TGTGCCAGCACCGGTCAAGGTTTCAACGAGCAGTACTTC.